Listed below are T cell receptor beta chains from one sample, sequenced in a study of T cell changes during pregnancy in multiple sclerosis. Sequenced by immunoSEQ multiplex PCR; TCRdb stores in-frame clones only, minus some. Among about 40,000 clones listed, roughly 92% were seen once. This specimen consisted of CD4+ T cells from peripheral blood mononuclear cells, obtained before pregnancy. These TCRs come from a female donor with multiple sclerosis, enrolled in a pregnancy study. Both conserved end residues are part of each CDR3. A D gene is named only where the DNA matches it firmly. Clone size appears in some rows only: once, few, many, or a class for an expanded clone.

d_gene | j_gene | abundance | v_gene | len | CDR3nt | CDR3aa
. | TRBJ2-7 | . | TRBV5-4 | 15 | TGTGCCAGCAGCTCCCGGACTAAAAGCTCCTACGAGCAGTACTTC | CASSSRTKSSYEQYF
. | TRBJ1-6 | . | TRBV6-1 | 14 | TGTGCCAGCAGCCTGACTAGGGATAATTCACCCCTCCACTTT | CASSLTRDNSPLHF
TRBD1 | TRBJ2-7 | . | TRBV5-6 | 16 | TGTGCCAGCAGCTCTGGTACCGGGACAGGGGGCGGATATCAGTACTTC | CASSSGTGTGGGYQYF
. | TRBJ2-3 | . | TRBV15 | 15 | TGTGCCACCAGCAGAGGAGACGGGATCACAGATACGCAGTATTTT | CATSRGDGITDTQYF
TRBD2 | TRBJ2-5 | . | TRBV4-2 | 17 | TGTGCCAGCAGCCAAGACCCAGCGGGGGGAGGGCAAGAGACCCAGTACTTC | CASSQDPAGGGQETQYF
. | TRBJ2-2 | . | TRBV28 | 13 | TGTGCCAGCACCTGGGAGCGATCTGGGGAGCTGTTTTTT | CASTWERSGELFF
. | TRBJ2-7 | . | TRBV27 | 15 | TGTGCCAGCAGAATACCCTCAGGGTTATGGTACGAGCAGTACTTC | CASRIPSGLWYEQYF
. | TRBJ1-2 | . | TRBV19 | 13 | TGTGCCAGTAGTATCCAGTCCCTAGTGGGCTACACCTTC | CASSIQSLVGYTF
TRBD1 | TRBJ1-2 | . | TRBV6-5 | 13 | TGTGCCAGCAGAGTCGACAGGGAGAATGGCTACACCTTC | CASRVDRENGYTF
TRBD1 | TRBJ2-7 | . | TRBV5-6 | 15 | TGTGCCAGCAGCTCGGTGATGGGACAGGGGAACGAGCAGTACTTC | CASSSVMGQGNEQYF
TRBD1 | TRBJ2-6 | . | TRBV6-1 | 17 | TGTGCCAGCAGAGAAAACAGGGGAATGGTTGGGGCCAACGTCCTGACTTTC | CASRENRGMVGANVLTF
. | TRBJ1-5 | . | TRBV30 | 11 | TGTGCCTGGGGCCGGGGACAGCCCCAGCATTTT | CAWGRGQPQHF
. | TRBJ2-3 | . | TRBV9 | 14 | TGTGCCAGCAGCGAGGGGGAGGGGAGGGGTACGCAGTATTTT | CASSEGEGRGTQYF
. | TRBJ2-3 | . | TRBV7-2 | 14 | TGTGCCAGCAGCTTAGACTACGGGAGCGATACGCAGTATTTT | CASSLDYGSDTQYF
TRBD2 | TRBJ2-1 | . | TRBV23-1 | 19 | TGCGCCAGCAGAAAAATCCCCCTTGGGGCGGGAGATTGCTACAATGAGCAGTTCTTC | CASRKIPLGAGDCYNEQFF
. | TRBJ1-1 | once | TRBV9 | 15 | TGTGCCAGCAGCGTAGCTCCGGGGGGAGGAACTGAAGCTTTCTTT | CASSVAPGGGTEAFF
. | TRBJ2-2 | . | TRBV7-2 | 19 | TGTGCCAGCAGCCGAGAGCCAGTCCCGGGGTTGACGAACACCGGGGAGCTGTTTTTT | CASSREPVPGLTNTGELFF
. | TRBJ1-2 | . | TRBV5-4 | 15 | TGTGCCAGCAGTACCGCAGACAGCCTGACCTATGGCTACACCTTC | CASSTADSLTYGYTF
TRBD2 | TRBJ2-6 | . | TRBV5-1 | 17 | TGCGCCAGCAGCACCAGCGGGACTAGCTCTGGGGCCAACGTCCTGACTTTC | CASSTSGTSSGANVLTF
. | TRBJ2-7 | . | TRBV6-5 | 13 | TGTGCCAGCAGTCCCCGGGTTGACTACGAGCAGTACTTC | CASSPRVDYEQYF
TRBD1 | TRBJ2-3 | . | TRBV27 | 16 | TGTGCCAGCAGTTTTTCTACGACAGGGGGTACAGATACGCAGTATTTT | CASSFSTTGGTDTQYF
. | TRBJ2-3 | . | TRBV2 | 17 | TGTGCCAGCAGTGAAGGTCGTACAGGGCTCGGCACAGATACGCAGTATTTT | CASSEGRTGLGTDTQYF
. | TRBJ2-3 | . | TRBV27 | 17 | TGTGCCAGCAGTCCCCCGCAAACAGGGAGTAGTTCAGATACGCAGTATTTT | CASSPPQTGSSSDTQYF
TRBD1 | TRBJ2-5 | once | TRBV5-1 | 14 | TGCGCCAGCAGGGGACAGGGGTTTTCAGAGACCCAGTACTTC | CASRGQGFSETQYF
. | TRBJ1-2 | . | TRBV19 | 12 | TGTGCCAGTTTACAGGGTAATTATGGCTACACCTTC | CASLQGNYGYTF
. | TRBJ2-3 | once | TRBV7-2 | 12 | TGTGCCAGCAGCTCTTCCACAGATACGCAGTATTTT | CASSSSTDTQYF
TRBD1 | TRBJ1-2 | . | TRBV5-1 | 15 | TGCGCCAGCAGCTTGGCCGGGACAGGGAACTATGGCTACACCTTC | CASSLAGTGNYGYTF